This record covers a single T cell receptor beta chain. As yet, its antigen is unknown. The CDR3 is 10 amino acids. Germline lookup yields CDR1 MDHEN and CDR2 SYDVKM. The V gene lost 8 bases and the J gene lost 3 bases, with 4 bases spanning the gap. Cells sorted by CD45RO/CCR7/CD25/CD127/CD95/CD27 comprised CD4+ naive, central memory, regulatory and stem cell-like memory cells. This entry comes from a study of beta chain features in type 1 diabetes. Overall study: Age, gender and cell yields were alike across patients and healthy donors.

TCRB transcripts that were expressed got sequenced, as all of the isolated RNA had been reverse transcribed. Using immunoSEQ multiplex PCR, the repertoire was profiled, and TCRdb retains in-frame clones only, with some absent. The sample consists of 680,000 or so clones, around a sixth of them appearing once. Findings and limits, study-wide: Insertions at VDJ junctions were less frequent in type 1 diabetes patients. These patients also deleted more nucleotides at the same junctions. Naive, central memory and Treg TCRB repertoires seemed to resemble each other more closely in patients than they did in healthy donors.

Sequences were obtained from naive CD4+ T cells from blood. The chain joins TRBV28 to TRBJ1-2; no definite D call. The origin of this receptor is a young man in good health. The CDR3 nucleotides are TGTGCCAGCGGCGACTATGGCTACACCTTC. Residues: CASGDYGYTF.